Shown below are 16 T cell receptor beta chains from a single sample sequenced in a study of cytomegalovirus exposure and HLA in healthy donors. Primers: 60 Vbeta forward and 13 Jbeta reverse. Assay used: immunoSEQ multiplex PCR; TCRdb lists only in-frame clones, some missing. The sample holds some 70,000 clones, around 70% seen once. Material: PBMCs. All receptors come from a male donor in good health and CMV-seropositive.

The chain uses TRBV15 and TRBJ2-7, with TRBD1 identical over 12 bases. The CDR3 has 15 amino acids. V shed 3 bases and J 4 bases; nucleotides not matched to a gene: 4. Germline assignment: CDR1 LNHNV and CDR2 YYDKDF (reference sequence). The CDR3 region has the DNA TGTGCCACCAGCAGGGCGGGACAGGGGGCATACGAGCAGTACTTC. It translates to CATSRAGQGAYEQYF.

The CDR3 DNA follows: TGTGCCAGCAGGGCGACACTTTCAGAGACCCAGTACTTC. Protein sequence: CASRATLSETQYF. The V gene is TRBV9, the J gene TRBJ2-5; D gene unclear. This CDR3 is built from 13 residues. CDR1 is SGDLS and CDR2 is YYNGEE in the germline V gene. V was cut by 5 bases and J by 4 bases, with 12 bases left in between.

This sequence joins TRBV7-2 and TRBJ1-5; 7 nucleotides agree with TRBD1. V was pared by 5 bases and J by 6 bases, with 7 bases of the junction left unmatched. The germline V gene encodes CDR1 SGHTA and CDR2 FQGNSA. This CDR3 contains 14 residues. The CDR3 bases are TGTGCCAGCAGCATACCGACAGGGTTTCAGCCCCAGCATTTT. This sequence encodes CASSIPTGFQPQHF.

The rearrangement links TRBV5-1 to TRBJ2-7; D is uncertain. The CDR3 totals 13 residues. Germline lookup yields CDR1 SGHRS and CDR2 YFSETQ. The ends were cut back, 0 bases at V and 5 bases at J, with 9 bases in the middle. The CDR3 loop reads CASSLDLPDEQYF. The CDR3 coding sequence is TGCGCCAGCAGCTTGGATCTACCCGACGAGCAGTACTTC.

This chain connects TRBV18 to TRBJ2-5; D is possibly TRBD1 (5 bases). The V gene's germline CDR1 is KGHSH and CDR2 LQKENI. The V end lost 1 base, the J end lost 2 bases, and 8 bases lay between the germline ends. The length of the CDR3 is 14 residues. CDR3 coding DNA: TGTGCCAGCTCACCACAGGGGTCGCAAGAGACCCAGTACTTC. Translated, it gives CASSPQGSQETQYF.

The gene calls are TRBV10-3 and TRBJ2-1; TRBD2 agrees at 7 bases. CDR3 length: 13 amino acids. J was trimmed by 7 bases and V by 5 bases; bases with no gene match: 5. In germline, CDR1 is ENHRY, CDR2 SYGVKD. For the CDR3, the DNA is TGTGCCATCAGTAGCGGGACGCCTAATGAGCAGTTCTTC. Translation: CAISSGTPNEQFF.

The V and J genes are TRBV4-3 and TRBJ2-3, with 9 bases identical to TRBD1. V lost 3 bases, J lost 5 bases, and 3 bases stayed unmatched. CDR1 and CDR2 from the germline V gene are LGHNA and YSLEER. CDR3 length: 14 residues. The CDR3 is CASSQRTGVDTQYF. The CDR3 DNA is TGCGCCAGCAGCCAGAGGACAGGGGTAGATACGCAGTATTTT.

This sequence joins TRBV21-1 and TRBJ2-3; whether TRBD1, the table's D call, matches the DNA was not checked. TRBV21-1 is reported as a pseudogene. The CDR3 consists of 15 residues. This CDR3 reads CASSKLRGRGDTQYF. The CDR3 DNA reads TGTGCCAGCAGCAAACTGAGGGGGCGAGGGGATACGCAGTATTTT.

The genes are TRBV6-5 and TRBJ2-7, with D possibly TRBD1 on 5 matching bases. V lost 6 bases, J lost 5 bases, and 14 bases lay in between. The germline CDR1 and CDR2 sequences are MNHEY and SVGAGI. CDR3 length: 13 residues. The CDR3 region has the DNA TGTGCCAGCAGCAGGGTGGCTTGGGACGAGCAGTACTTC. Amino acids: CASSRVAWDEQYF.

This clone ranks as medium-sized. The rearrangement uses TRBV13 and TRBJ2-1, with TRBD1 matching over 8 bases. V dropped 0 bases and J dropped 0; count of bases not matched to a gene: 4. Germline CDR1 is PRHDT and CDR2 is FYEKMQ (reference sequence). CDR3 length: 17 residues. The CDR3 sequence: CASSLGGQGSSYNEQFF. For the CDR3, the DNA is TGTGCCAGCAGCTTAGGAGGACAGGGAAGCTCCTACAATGAGCAGTTCTTC. Filled out from reference TRBV13 and TRBJ2-1, the complete variable domain reads AAGVIQSPRHLIKEKRETATLKCYPIPRHDTVYWYQQGPGQDPQFLISFYEKMQSDKGSIPDRFSAQQFSDYHSELNMSSLELGDSALYFCASSLGGQGSSYNEQFFGPGTRLTVL.

The V gene is TRBV4-3, the J gene TRBJ2-5, with TRBD2 matching over 9 bases. Germline loops: CDR1 LGHNA, CDR2 YSLEER. Trimming removed 4 bases from V and 2 bases from J; junction bases left unmatched: 5. The CDR3 consists of 15 residues. CDR3 DNA: TGCGCCAGCAGCCGGGGGACTAGCCCACAAGAGACCCAGTACTTC. This translates into CASSRGTSPQETQYF.

This clone was counted between two and nine times. The V gene is TRBV9, the J gene TRBJ1-2; 7 bases fit TRBD1. V lost 0 bases, J lost 5 bases, and 16 bases stayed unmatched. The CDR3 is 18 amino acids. CDR1 is SGDLS, CDR2 YYNGEE, per germline. CDR3 region: CASSVGGGGPWVAYGYTF. In nucleotides, the CDR3 is TGTGCCAGCAGCGTAGGTGGAGGGGGCCCATGGGTCGCATATGGCTACACCTTC.

This chain links TRBV6-4 with TRBJ2-3; D possibly corresponds to TRBD1 (7 bases). This CDR3 is 15 amino acids long. The V gene's germline CDR1 is MRHNA and CDR2 SNTAGT. V was cut by 6 bases and J by 3 bases, with 16 bases left in between. CDR3 nucleotide sequence: TGTGCCAGCAGCCCCCTCAGGGGGGATACAGATACGCAGTATTTT. Its protein product is CASSPLRGDTDTQYF.

The chain employs TRBV5-4 and TRBJ2-3, with D possibly TRBD1 on 6 matching bases. Germline V lookup: CDR1 SGHNT, CDR2 YYREEE (reference sequence). The CDR3 spans 14 residues. V lost 0 bases to trimming and J lost 2 bases, with 7 bases between them. In DNA form, the CDR3 reads TGTGCCAGCAGCTTGGGACAGGCCACAGATACGCAGTATTTT. This translates into CASSLGQATDTQYF. Based on the CDR3 plus reference TRBV5-4 and TRBJ2-3, the full variable domain is ETGVTQSPTHLIKTRGQQVTLRCSSQSGHNTVSWYQQALGQGPQFIFQYYREEENGRGNFPPRFSGLQFPNYSSELNVNALELDDSALYLCASSLGQATDTQYFGPGTRLTVL.

Only one count was recorded for this clone. This chain uses TRBV7-2 with TRBJ1-6, with D possibly matching TRBD1 (6 bases). The germline gives CDR1 SGHTA, CDR2 FQGNSA. The CDR3 length is 17 residues. V lost 5 bases, J lost 0 bases, and 14 bases lay in between. The DNA of the CDR3 is TGTGCCAGCAGCCCCCCGGACAGCAGCTCCTATAATTCACCCCTCCACTTT. Encoded protein: CASSPPDSSSYNSPLHF.

This rearrangement joins TRBV29-1 to TRBJ2-5, with D uncertain. Trimming took 5 bases from V and 0 from J, leaving 7 bases between them. The germline CDR1 and CDR2 sequences are SQVTM and ANQGSEA. The CDR3 is 12 residues long. This CDR3 reads CSVPDNQETQYF. The CDR3 nucleotides read TGCAGCGTTCCTGACAACCAAGAGACCCAGTACTTC.